Listed below are T cell receptor beta chains from one sample, sequenced in a study of metastatic and nonmetastatic thyroid tumors. TCRdb re-processed the PCR reads through MiXCR. The data show 20,000 or so clones, approximately 22% seen once. Sequencing used blood. These receptors all come from a male donor with papillary thyroid cancer or a benign thyroid nodule (not recorded which). Some clones in this sample may be carry-over from other donors' samples. The CDR3 runs from the conserved cysteine through the conserved F or W. A D gene is named only where the DNA matches it firmly. The listing skips clone size in some rows; elsewhere it reads once, few, many or a size class.

j_call: TRBJ1-2
clone_size: -
v_call: TRBV20-1
d_call: -
cdr3_aa: CSARDLGPRKDYGYTF
cdr3_nt: TGCAGTGCTAGAGATCTGGGACCACGTAAGGACTATGGCTACACCTTC

j_call: TRBJ1-2
clone_size: few
v_call: TRBV19
d_call: -
cdr3_aa: CASSPRQGRAGYTF
cdr3_nt: TGTGCCAGTAGTCCACGTCAAGGGAGGGCCGGCTACACCTTC

j_call: TRBJ2-2
clone_size: many
v_call: TRBV20-1
d_call: TRBD2
cdr3_aa: CSVQYGTIFFRTGELFF
cdr3_nt: TGCAGTGTCCAGTACGGGACTATTTTTTTTCGCACCGGGGAGCTGTTTTTT

j_call: TRBJ1-5
clone_size: -
v_call: TRBV6-1
d_call: -
cdr3_aa: CASTRGVYSNQPQHF
cdr3_nt: TGTGCCAGCACTAGGGGCGTGTATAGCAATCAGCCCCAGCATTTT

j_call: TRBJ2-7
clone_size: -
v_call: TRBV11-2
d_call: TRBD2
cdr3_aa: CASSLAPSGIYEQYF
cdr3_nt: TGTGCCAGCAGCTTAGCCCCTAGCGGGATCTACGAGCAGTACTTC

j_call: TRBJ2-7
clone_size: many
v_call: TRBV19
d_call: -
cdr3_aa: CASSPSSYVQYF
cdr3_nt: TGTGCCAGTAGTCCCAGCTCCTACGTGCAGTACTTC

j_call: TRBJ2-7
clone_size: many
v_call: TRBV5-1
d_call: TRBD2
cdr3_aa: CASSFGELAGGEQYF
cdr3_nt: TGCGCCAGCAGCTTCGGGGAACTAGCGGGAGGCGAGCAGTACTTC

j_call: TRBJ2-3
clone_size: few
v_call: TRBV28
d_call: -
cdr3_aa: CASSSLRGDTQYF
cdr3_nt: TGTGCCAGTAGCTCTCTTCGAGGAGATACGCAGTATTTT

j_call: TRBJ2-6
clone_size: -
v_call: TRBV6-4
d_call: TRBD1
cdr3_aa: CASQFEGALISGANVLTF
cdr3_nt: TGTGCCAGCCAGTTCGAGGGGGCGCTTATCTCTGGGGCCAACGTCCTGACTTTC

j_call: TRBJ2-5
clone_size: many
v_call: TRBV28
d_call: TRBD1
cdr3_aa: CASSPGTGDLRETQYF
cdr3_nt: TGTGCCAGCAGCCCAGGGACAGGGGACTTGCGGGAGACCCAGTACTTC

j_call: TRBJ1-5
clone_size: -
v_call: TRBV30
d_call: -
cdr3_aa: CACSNGGNQPQHF
cdr3_nt: TGTGCCTGTAGTAACGGGGGCAATCAGCCCCAGCATTTT

j_call: TRBJ2-3
clone_size: -
v_call: TRBV7-3
d_call: -
cdr3_aa: CASSLAIPSTDTQYF
cdr3_nt: TGTGCCAGCAGCTTAGCGATCCCTAGCACAGATACGCAGTATTTT

j_call: TRBJ2-5
clone_size: many
v_call: TRBV7-8
d_call: TRBD2
cdr3_aa: CASRRTSGETQYF
cdr3_nt: TGTGCCAGCAGAAGGACTAGCGGAGAGACCCAGTACTTC

j_call: TRBJ1-2
clone_size: few
v_call: TRBV12-3/TRBV12-4
d_call: TRBD1
cdr3_aa: CASSLTGGFGYTF
cdr3_nt: TGTGCCAGCAGTTTGACAGGGGGTTTCGGCTACACCTTC

j_call: TRBJ2-7
clone_size: many
v_call: TRBV5-4
d_call: TRBD1
cdr3_aa: CASSPSWDRSSYEQYF
cdr3_nt: TGTGCCAGCAGCCCTAGTTGGGACAGGAGCTCCTACGAGCAGTACTTC

j_call: TRBJ2-7
clone_size: few
v_call: TRBV27
d_call: -
cdr3_aa: CASSFVGGVYEQYF
cdr3_nt: TGTGCCAGCAGTTTCGTAGGGGGGGTCTACGAGCAGTACTTC

j_call: TRBJ2-7
clone_size: -
v_call: TRBV11-2
d_call: TRBD2
cdr3_aa: CASSLTSFSLATYEQYF
cdr3_nt: TGTGCCAGCAGCCTGACGTCATTTTCACTAGCGACCTACGAGCAGTACTTC

j_call: TRBJ2-4
clone_size: -
v_call: TRBV28
d_call: TRBD1
cdr3_aa: CASSFPEGGRGENIQYF
cdr3_nt: TGTGCCAGCAGTTTCCCGGAAGGGGGCAGGGGAGAAAACATTCAGTACTTC

j_call: TRBJ2-7
clone_size: -
v_call: TRBV6-1
d_call: -
cdr3_aa: CASSEGLPYEQYF
cdr3_nt: TGTGCCAGCAGTGAAGGGCTACCCTACGAGCAGTACTTC

j_call: TRBJ1-4
clone_size: -
v_call: TRBV12-3/TRBV12-4
d_call: -
cdr3_aa: CASKDHGVGEKLFF
cdr3_nt: TGTGCCAGCAAAGATCACGGTGTAGGTGAAAAACTGTTTTTT

j_call: TRBJ1-2
clone_size: many
v_call: TRBV6-1
d_call: TRBD1
cdr3_aa: CASSAGTGVGYTF
cdr3_nt: TGTGCCAGCAGTGCCGGGACAGGGGTCGGCTACACCTTC

j_call: TRBJ2-1
clone_size: many
v_call: TRBV9
d_call: -
cdr3_aa: CASSISGTYNEQFF
cdr3_nt: TGTGCCAGCAGCATTAGCGGAACCTACAATGAGCAGTTCTTC

j_call: TRBJ2-5
clone_size: many
v_call: TRBV18
d_call: TRBD1
cdr3_aa: CASSRLGTVETQYF
cdr3_nt: TGTGCCAGCTCGCGTCTCGGGACAGTAGAGACCCAGTACTTC

j_call: TRBJ1-5
clone_size: many
v_call: TRBV6-1
d_call: TRBD1
cdr3_aa: CASSLTGGFNQPQHF
cdr3_nt: TGTGCCAGCAGCCTGACAGGGGGGTTCAATCAGCCCCAGCATTTT

j_call: TRBJ2-7
clone_size: few
v_call: TRBV28
d_call: -
cdr3_aa: CASTPPRGKQYF
cdr3_nt: TGTGCCAGCACTCCCCCCAGGGGCAAGCAGTACTTC

j_call: TRBJ2-7
clone_size: many
v_call: TRBV2
d_call: -
cdr3_aa: CASSVPGSYEQYF
cdr3_nt: TGTGCCAGCAGTGTTCCAGGCTCCTACGAGCAGTACTTC

j_call: TRBJ2-7
clone_size: -
v_call: TRBV5-1
d_call: -
cdr3_aa: CASSLAPLFEQYF
cdr3_nt: TGCGCCAGCAGCTTGGCCCCTCTTTTCGAGCAGTACTTC

j_call: TRBJ2-1
clone_size: many
v_call: TRBV6-5
d_call: TRBD2
cdr3_aa: CASSPRTSGRRMSYNEQFF
cdr3_nt: TGTGCCAGCAGTCCCCGTACTAGCGGGAGGAGAATGTCCTACAATGAGCAGTTCTTC

j_call: TRBJ1-2
clone_size: many
v_call: TRBV30
d_call: -
cdr3_aa: CAWSRRVDYGYTF
cdr3_nt: TGTGCCTGGAGCCGTCGGGTGGACTATGGCTACACCTTC

j_call: TRBJ1-1
clone_size: many
v_call: TRBV5-6
d_call: TRBD1
cdr3_aa: CASSFSSGGGGTEAFF
cdr3_nt: TGTGCCAGCAGCTTTAGCTCAGGGGGCGGCGGCACTGAAGCTTTCTTT

j_call: TRBJ2-6
clone_size: few
v_call: TRBV6-1
d_call: -
cdr3_aa: CASSPGVGSSGANVLTF
cdr3_nt: TGTGCCAGTTCTCCGGGGGTCGGTAGCTCTGGGGCCAACGTCCTGACTTTC

j_call: TRBJ2-4
clone_size: many
v_call: TRBV6-5
d_call: -
cdr3_aa: CASSYSTGGKNIQYF
cdr3_nt: TGTGCCAGCAGTTACTCGACAGGAGGCAAAAACATTCAGTACTTC

j_call: TRBJ2-2
clone_size: -
v_call: TRBV6-5
d_call: TRBD1
cdr3_aa: CASSNPRDRDGELFF
cdr3_nt: TGTGCCAGCAGTAACCCTCGGGACAGGGACGGGGAGCTGTTTTTT

j_call: TRBJ2-3
clone_size: -
v_call: TRBV30
d_call: -
cdr3_aa: CAWTQIGASSTDTQYF
cdr3_nt: TGTGCCTGGACCCAAATCGGGGCGTCTAGCACAGATACGCAGTATTTT

j_call: TRBJ2-3
clone_size: -
v_call: TRBV4-3
d_call: -
cdr3_aa: CASSQASRSTDTQYF
cdr3_nt: TGCGCCAGCAGCCAAGCGTCCCGTAGCACAGATACGCAGTATTTT

j_call: TRBJ2-5
clone_size: -
v_call: TRBV10-3
d_call: -
cdr3_aa: CAISDSGQQETQHF
cdr3_nt: TGTGCCATCAGTGACTCGGGGCAGCAAGAGACCCAGCACTTC

j_call: TRBJ2-6
clone_size: -
v_call: TRBV6-5
d_call: -
cdr3_aa: CASSYSLGGGGANVLTF
cdr3_nt: TGTGCCAGCAGTTACTCGTTGGGGGGTGGTGGGGCCAACGTCCTGACTTTC

j_call: TRBJ2-3
clone_size: -
v_call: TRBV24-1
d_call: TRBD1
cdr3_aa: CATSRSGSTGLTDTQYF
cdr3_nt: TGTGCCACCAGTCGTTCGGGCTCGACAGGGCTCACAGATACACAGTATTTT

j_call: TRBJ2-1
clone_size: -
v_call: TRBV20-1
d_call: TRBD2
cdr3_aa: CSALPTSANEQFF
cdr3_nt: TGCAGTGCCCTCCCGACTAGCGCGAATGAGCAGTTCTTC

j_call: TRBJ2-7
clone_size: -
v_call: TRBV6-2/TRBV6-3
d_call: -
cdr3_aa: CVSSARGVPYEQYF
cdr3_nt: TGTGTCAGCAGCGCTAGGGGAGTGCCCTACGAGCAGTACTTC

j_call: TRBJ2-1
clone_size: many
v_call: TRBV5-1
d_call: -
cdr3_aa: CASSLVSGYNEQFF
cdr3_nt: TGCGCCAGCAGCTTGGTTTCCGGGTACAATGAGCAGTTCTTC

j_call: TRBJ2-7
clone_size: many
v_call: TRBV24-1
d_call: TRBD1
cdr3_aa: CATSETGFEQYF
cdr3_nt: TGTGCCACCAGTGAGACAGGGTTCGAGCAGTACTTC

j_call: TRBJ2-3
clone_size: medium-sized
v_call: TRBV6-2/TRBV6-3
d_call: -
cdr3_aa: CASRTGQDTDTQYF
cdr3_nt: TGTGCCAGCAGGACGGGACAAGACACAGATACGCAGTATTTT

j_call: TRBJ2-2
clone_size: -
v_call: TRBV24-1
d_call: -
cdr3_aa: CATSDLQDHGELFF
cdr3_nt: TGTGCCACCAGTGATTTGCAGGACCACGGGGAGCTTTTTTTT

j_call: TRBJ2-7
clone_size: many
v_call: TRBV7-9
d_call: -
cdr3_aa: CASSTGAADYEQYF
cdr3_nt: TGTGCCAGCAGCACTGGGGCAGCCGACTACGAGCAGTACTTC

j_call: TRBJ1-5
clone_size: many
v_call: TRBV20-1
d_call: TRBD1
cdr3_aa: CSARKTGSHLYQPQHF
cdr3_nt: TGCAGTGCTAGAAAGACAGGGTCGCATTTATACCAGCCCCAGCATTTT

j_call: TRBJ2-7
clone_size: -
v_call: TRBV20-1
d_call: -
cdr3_aa: CSATPSYEQYF
cdr3_nt: TGCAGTGCCACCCCCAGTTACGAGCAGTACTTC